The 10 T cell receptor beta chains reported below all come from one sample, sequenced in a study of blood T cells in healthy people across ages. The use of a sample-barcoded 5' primer and a J-beta primer mix characterized a second PCR of 7 to 11 cycles. TCRdb re-called the 5' RACE reads with MiXCR, one entry per CDR3 protein. The sample holds under 2 million distinct CDR3 sequences, around 36% seen once. What was sequenced was blood. The source of these receptors is a woman aged 30 to 39 in good health.

This clonotype came up a few times. The J gene is TRBJ2-3, the V gene TRBV20-1, with 13 positions matching TRBD2. The CDR3 consists of 15 residues. V lost 6 bases and J lost 6; bases outside the gene matches: 9. Germline values: CDR1 DFQATT, CDR2 SNEGSKA (reference sequence). The CDR3 loop reads CSARLAGGPVDTQYF. In nucleotides, the CDR3 is TGCAGTGCACGACTAGCGGGGGGACCCGTGGATACGCAGTATTTT.

The rearrangement links TRBV7-8 to TRBJ1-4; 8 bases fit TRBD1. This CDR3 spans 15 amino acids. Germline trimming cut 3 bases from V and 8 bases from J; bases unmatched to any gene: 8. Looked up from germline, CDR1 is SGHVS and CDR2 is FQNEAQ. DNA for the CDR3: TGTGCCAGCAGCTTTCAGGGGGCTCTAGGAGAAAAACTGTTTTTT. Amino acid sequence: CASSFQGALGEKLFF.

This clonotype was detected only a few times. The chain is built from TRBV9 and TRBJ2-5; 9 positions agree with TRBD2. Trimming removed 0 bases from V and 4 bases from J; junction bases left unmatched: 7. Per the germline V gene, CDR1 is SGDLS and CDR2 is YYNGEE. CDR3 length equals 16 residues. CDR3 nucleotide sequence: TGTGCCAGCAGCGTAGGGTCTAGCGGGGTAGGAGAGACCCAGTACTTC. It specifies CASSVGSSGVGETQYF.

Here the CDR3 reads CSARDRVNYGYTF. The CDR3 region has the DNA TGCAGTGCCCGGGACAGAGTTAACTATGGCTACACCTTC. The gene calls are TRBV20-1 and TRBJ1-2; 7 nucleotides match TRBD1. Trimming removed 6 bases from V and 1 base from J; junction bases left unmatched: 5. The CDR3 is 13 residues long. The germline gives CDR1 DFQATT, CDR2 SNEGSKA (reference sequence).

This clonotype was observed a few times. The rearrangement links TRBV3-1 to TRBJ2-3; 7 bases align to TRBD2. Per the germline V gene, CDR1 is LGHDT and CDR2 is YNNKEL (reference sequence). V was clipped by 6 bases and J by 0 bases; unmatched bases: 9. This CDR3 region has 16 residues. CDR3 bases: TGTGCCAGCAGGCCCCTAGGGCGGGGGAGCACAGATACGCAGTATTTT. Residues: CASRPLGRGSTDTQYF.

This chain connects TRBV3-1 to TRBJ2-1; D uncertain. Germline values: CDR1 LGHDT, CDR2 YNNKEL (reference sequence). The V end was cut by 0 bases, the J end by 3 bases, with 15 bases between. The CDR3 consists of 17 residues. Here the CDR3 reads CASSQDLLKSGYNEQFF. The CDR3 DNA is TGTGCCAGCAGCCAAGATCTCTTGAAGAGTGGCTACAATGAGCAGTTCTTC.

This clonotype was seen a few times. CDR3 DNA: TGTGCCAGCAGCAGTCGACAGGGCTCTGGGGCCAACGTCCTGACTTTC. Translating gives CASSSRQGSGANVLTF. This rearrangement joins TRBV9 to TRBJ2-6; 7 bases align to TRBD1. V shed 4 bases and J 0 bases; nucleotides not matched to a gene: 4. This CDR3 spans 16 amino acids. In germline, CDR1 is SGDLS, CDR2 YYNGEE.

The table lists this clonotype with a few counts. The chain couples TRBV7-9 to TRBJ2-3; D unclear. The CDR3 runs 14 residues. Per the germline V gene, CDR1 is SEHNR and CDR2 is FQNEAQ (reference sequence). Trimming removed 5 bases at V and 0 bases at J, with 9 bases between. CDR3 residues: CASSHSDSTDTQYF. In DNA form, the CDR3 reads TGTGCCAGCAGCCATTCGGACAGCACAGATACGCAGTATTTT.

The chain has TRBV20-1 and TRBJ2-7; D unclear. From germline, CDR1 is DFQATT and CDR2 SNEGSKA (reference sequence). This CDR3 is 14 amino acids long. V was trimmed by 4 bases and J by 0 bases, leaving 13 bases between them. The chain's CDR3 is CSAKVQPFSYEQYF. DNA of the CDR3: TGCAGTGCTAAGGTCCAGCCCTTCTCCTACGAGCAGTACTTC.

The gene calls are TRBV7-3 and TRBJ2-1, with D perhaps TRBD2 (6 bases). Trimming cost V 0 bases and J 5 bases, with 8 bases left between them. The CDR3 runs to 14 residues. In germline, CDR1 is SGHTA, CDR2 FQGTGA. CDR3 protein: CASSLTRDDNEQFF. The CDR3 region has the DNA TGTGCCAGCAGCTTAACGCGGGACGACAATGAGCAGTTCTTC. The full variable domain, rest sourced from reference TRBV7-3 and TRBJ2-1, is GAGVSQTPSNKVTEKGKYVELRCDPISGHTALYWYRQSLGQGPEFLIYFQGTGAADDSGLPNDRFFAVRPEGSVSTLKIQRTERGDSAVYLCASSLTRDDNEQFFGPGTRLTVL.